These T cell receptor beta chains were read from a single sample in a study of T cell repertoires in cytomegalovirus infection. Each CDR3 protein gets one entry after TCRdb re-called the reads with MiXCR. The table has roughly 800,000 distinct CDR3 sequences, 25% to 35% seen once; the top ten hold 13%. What these receptors recognize is not known. Sequencing used cultured CD8+ T cells from PBMCs, obtained from culture after CMV antigen stimulation. These receptors were taken from a human donor in good health (CMV status not recorded). Some clones in this sample may be carry-over from other donors' samples. Both conserved end residues are part of each CDR3. The order of the fields is D gene, clone size, J gene, V gene, CDR3 protein, CDR3 DNA. The D gene is left open where the match is weak. For some rows the clone size is stated as once, few or many, or as a class when expanded; others skip it.

D: -; size: -; J: TRBJ1-2; V: TRBV7-6; CDR3: CASSPGTHYGYTF; DNA: TGTGCCAGCAGTCCTGGGACACACTATGGCTACACCTTC
D: -; size: -; J: TRBJ1-1; V: TRBV7-2; CDR3: CASSLSRVSNTEAFF; DNA: TGTGCCAGCAGCCTAAGCAGGGTTTCAAACACTGAAGCTTTCTTT
D: -; size: -; J: TRBJ2-3; V: TRBV25-1; CDR3: CASSEFLTPHTDTQYF; DNA: TGTGCCAGCAGTGAATTCTTGACGCCACACACAGATACGCAGTATTTT
D: -; size: -; J: TRBJ2-1; V: TRBV6-2/TRBV6-3; CDR3: CASSGQGNYNEQFF; DNA: TGTGCCAGCAGTGGGCAGGGAAACTACAATGAGCAGTTCTTC
D: -; size: few; J: TRBJ1-1; V: TRBV19; CDR3: CETRRGNTEAFF; DNA: TGTGAGACCCGGCGGGGAAACACTGAAGCTTTCTTT
D: -; size: -; J: TRBJ1-1; V: TRBV28; CDR3: CASSPQDLLNIEAFF; DNA: TGTGCCAGCAGCCCCCAGGACCTGTTGAACATTGAAGCTTTCTTT
D: -; size: many; J: TRBJ1-5; V: TRBV12-3/TRBV12-4; CDR3: CASSSEDGDSNQPQHF; DNA: TGTGCCAGCAGTTCCGAGGACGGGGATAGCAATCAGCCCCAGCATTTT
D: TRBD1; size: -; J: TRBJ1-5; V: TRBV15; CDR3: CATSRGGGAGGRDQPQHF; DNA: TGTGCCACCAGCAGAGGGGGGGGGGCAGGGGGCAGGGATCAGCCCCAGCATTTT
D: TRBD1; size: few; J: TRBJ2-7; V: TRBV29-1; CDR3: CSVSTGKYEQYF; DNA: TGCAGCGTCTCGACAGGGAAGTACGAGCAGTACTTC
D: -; size: many; J: TRBJ2-1; V: TRBV7-9; CDR3: CASSLGVSEGNEQFF; DNA: TGTGCCAGCAGCTTAGGTGTGTCGGAGGGGAATGAGCAGTTCTTC
D: -; size: few; J: TRBJ1-6; V: TRBV25-1; CDR3: CASSEDNFYNSPLHF; DNA: TGTGCCAGCAGTGAAGACAACTTCTATAATTCACCCCTCCACTTT
D: TRBD1; size: -; J: TRBJ2-4; V: TRBV27; CDR3: CASTLGTGAQNIQYF; DNA: TGTGCCAGCACCCTAGGGACAGGGGCCCAAAACATTCAGTACTTC
D: -; size: few; J: TRBJ1-2; V: TRBV7-6; CDR3: CASSLNRGHTNYGYTF; DNA: TGTGCCAGCAGCTTAAACCGGGGCCATACCAATTATGGCTACACCTTC
D: -; size: few; J: TRBJ2-1; V: TRBV7-9; CDR3: CASSTVGVNEQFF; DNA: TGTGCCAGCAGCACCGTGGGGGTCAATGAGCAGTTCTTC
D: -; size: few; J: TRBJ2-1; V: TRBV19; CDR3: CASSTTSSTYNEQFF; DNA: TGTGCCAGTAGTACAACAAGCTCCACATACAATGAGCAGTTCTTC
D: TRBD2; size: few; J: TRBJ2-1; V: TRBV7-6; CDR3: CASSFGSPGGYNEQFF; DNA: TGTGCCAGCAGCTTTGGGTCGCCGGGGGGGTACAATGAGCAGTTCTTC
D: -; size: many; J: TRBJ2-5; V: TRBV4-2; CDR3: CASSQEEQSAETQYF; DNA: TGTGCCAGCAGCCAAGAGGAGCAGTCGGCGGAGACCCAGTACTTC
D: TRBD2; size: -; J: TRBJ2-1; V: TRBV7-7; CDR3: CASSLVRGGLQGEQFF; DNA: TGTGCTAGCAGCTTAGTGCGGGGGGGCCTGCAGGGAGAGCAGTTCTTC
D: -; size: -; J: TRBJ2-7; V: TRBV5-1; CDR3: CASSLDETGSYEQYF; DNA: TGCGCCAGCAGCTTGGACGAAACAGGGTCGTACGAGCAGTACTTC
D: TRBD1; size: -; J: TRBJ2-5; V: TRBV7-4; CDR3: CASSLTRTGKETQYF; DNA: TGTGCCAGCAGCCTGACGAGGACAGGGAAAGAGACCCAGTACTTC
D: TRBD1; size: -; J: TRBJ1-1; V: TRBV19; CDR3: CASSISLTGPLAEAFF; DNA: TGTGCCAGTAGTATCTCTCTGACAGGGCCTTTGGCTGAAGCTTTCTTT
D: TRBD2; size: -; J: TRBJ2-5; V: TRBV5-1; CDR3: CASRTSGSQETQYF; DNA: TGCGCCAGCCGGACTAGCGGTTCTCAAGAGACCCAGTACTTC
D: TRBD1; size: -; J: TRBJ2-2; V: TRBV4-1; CDR3: CASSQVAPGQGIGELFF; DNA: TGCGCCAGCAGCCAAGTCGCCCCGGGACAGGGGATCGGGGAGCTGTTTTTT
D: -; size: few; J: TRBJ2-2; V: TRBV10-3; CDR3: CAIRLLAGELFF; DNA: TGTGCCATCAGACTCTTAGCCGGGGAGCTGTTTTTT
D: TRBD1; size: many; J: TRBJ1-5; V: TRBV7-6; CDR3: CASSRGQGGQPQHF; DNA: TGTGCCAGCAGCCGAGGACAGGGCGGTCAGCCCCAGCATTTT
D: -; size: few; J: TRBJ1-2; V: TRBV19; CDR3: CASSIRGDYGYTF; DNA: TGTGCCAGTAGTATTCGAGGCGACTATGGCTACACCTTC
D: -; size: -; J: TRBJ1-2; V: TRBV7-4; CDR3: CASSLRTDLGYTF; DNA: TGTGCCAGCAGCTTGCGGACAGATCTTGGCTACACCTTC
D: -; size: few; J: TRBJ2-5; V: TRBV5-6; CDR3: CASSLSRTAKETQYF; DNA: TGTGCCAGCAGCTTATCCCGGACAGCTAAAGAGACCCAGTACTTC
D: -; size: -; J: TRBJ1-2; V: TRBV2; CDR3: CASSGRMTNYGYTF; DNA: TGTGCCAGCAGTGGAAGAATGACGAACTATGGCTACACCTTC
D: -; size: few; J: TRBJ1-1; V: TRBV7-6; CDR3: CASSLVAGSPEAFF; DNA: TGTGCCAGCAGCTTAGTGGCGGGGTCCCCTGAAGCTTTCTTT
D: -; size: -; J: TRBJ2-7; V: TRBV6-6; CDR3: CASSTGGYAQYF; DNA: TGTGCCAGCAGTACCGGTGGTTACGCGCAGTACTTC
D: TRBD1; size: few; J: TRBJ1-2; V: TRBV27; CDR3: CASSPGQGPIPYGYTF; DNA: TGTGCCAGCAGCCCGGGACAGGGGCCTATTCCCTATGGCTACACCTTC
D: -; size: many; J: TRBJ1-2; V: TRBV12-3/TRBV12-4; CDR3: CASSTGTDYGYTF; DNA: TGTGCCAGCAGCACCGGGACGGACTATGGCTACACCTTC
D: -; size: -; J: TRBJ1-1; V: TRBV27; CDR3: CASSNRATEAFF; DNA: TGTGCCAGCAGCAACCGGGCCACTGAAGCTTTCTTT
D: -; size: -; J: TRBJ1-5; V: TRBV6-6; CDR3: CASSYSNRDPSSNQPQHF; DNA: TGTGCCAGCAGTTACTCGAATAGGGACCCCAGTAGCAATCAGCCCCAGCATTTT
D: -; size: -; J: TRBJ1-2; V: TRBV6-2/TRBV6-3; CDR3: CASSLSSKGLYGYTF; DNA: TGTGCCAGCAGCCTCTCTTCGAAGGGGCTCTATGGCTACACCTTC
D: -; size: many; J: TRBJ1-1; V: TRBV7-2; CDR3: CASSSPGGITNTEAFF; DNA: TGTGCCAGCAGCTCCCCCGGCGGGATAACGAACACTGAAGCTTTCTTT
D: TRBD1; size: few; J: TRBJ1-5; V: TRBV12-3/TRBV12-4; CDR3: CASRPGTGVQPQHF; DNA: TGTGCCAGCAGGCCTGGGACAGGGGTTCAGCCCCAGCATTTT
D: -; size: many; J: TRBJ2-7; V: TRBV4-1; CDR3: CASMRQFGNYEQYF; DNA: TGCGCCAGCATGCGACAGTTCGGGAACTACGAGCAGTACTTC
D: -; size: -; J: TRBJ2-5; V: TRBV11-2; CDR3: CASSLTGWKTQYF; DNA: TGTGCCAGCAGCCTAACGGGGTGGAAGACCCAGTACTTC
D: -; size: few; J: TRBJ2-5; V: TRBV12-3/TRBV12-4; CDR3: CASTLGTRETQYF; DNA: TGTGCCAGCACCTTGGGGACCCGAGAGACCCAGTACTTC
D: -; size: few; J: TRBJ1-1; V: TRBV7-9; CDR3: CASSLVVGLGTEAFF; DNA: TGTGCCAGCAGCTTAGTTGTGGGTTTGGGCACTGAAGCTTTCTTT
D: -; size: few; J: TRBJ1-4; V: TRBV7-9; CDR3: CASSLAQASEEKLFF; DNA: TGTGCCAGCAGCTTAGCGCAGGCCTCCGAGGAAAAACTGTTTTTT
D: -; size: few; J: TRBJ1-5; V: TRBV25-1; CDR3: CASSEGERKHF; DNA: TGTGCCAGCAGCGAGGGGGAGAGAAAGCATTTT
D: -; size: many; J: TRBJ2-1; V: TRBV27; CDR3: CASSLGYEQFF; DNA: TGTGCCAGCAGCTTAGGATATGAGCAGTTCTTC
D: -; size: -; J: TRBJ1-1; V: TRBV7-6; CDR3: CASSLNPGRSNTEAFF; DNA: TGTGCCAGCAGCTTAAACCCGGGACGGTCGAACACTGAAGCTTTCTTT
D: TRBD2; size: -; J: TRBJ2-3; V: TRBV4-1; CDR3: CASSLRLAGSDTQYF; DNA: TGCGCCAGCAGCCTTCGACTAGCGGGGTCGGATACGCAGTATTTT
D: -; size: -; J: TRBJ2-2; V: TRBV24-1; CDR3: CATSTAPNTGELFF; DNA: TGTGCCACCAGTACGGCACCGAACACCGGGGAGCTGTTTTTT
D: TRBD1; size: -; J: TRBJ1-1; V: TRBV9; CDR3: CASSTATGINAEAFF; DNA: TGTGCCAGCAGCACCGCGACAGGGATTAACGCTGAAGCTTTCTTT
D: -; size: -; J: TRBJ2-5; V: TRBV19; CDR3: CASRSGPYVRETQYF; DNA: TGTGCCAGTAGATCAGGGCCATATGTGAGAGAGACCCAGTACTTC
D: TRBD2; size: few; J: TRBJ2-3; V: TRBV12-3/TRBV12-4; CDR3: CATKGTSGGPLGDTQYF; DNA: TGTGCCACTAAAGGGACTAGCGGGGGCCCTTTGGGGGATACGCAGTATTTT
D: -; size: -; J: TRBJ1-1; V: TRBV11-2; CDR3: CASSLWTTNGNTEAFF; DNA: TGTGCCAGCAGCTTATGGACTACGAATGGGAACACTGAAGCTTTCTTT